Listed here is a single T cell receptor beta chain. The protocol was immunoSEQ multiplex PCR, while the TCRdb copy is restricted to in-frame clones and leaves out a portion. In the table there are about 53,000 clones, roughly nine tenths of which are singletons. The sample is drawn from a study of blood T cell repertoires in COVID-19. The V and J ends lost 5 bases and 5 bases respectively, with 16 bases between them. This CDR3 has 14 residues. Looked up from germline, CDR1 is SGHRS and CDR2 is YFSETQ. This chain connects TRBV5-1 to TRBJ2-5; D uncertain. This clonotype originated in a man aged 55 to 70 with active COVID-19. What was sequenced was peripheral blood. This CDR3 is CASRPGGSRETQYF. In nucleotides, the CDR3 is TGCGCCAGCAGACCTGGCGGCAGCCGGGAGACCCAGTACTTC.